This T cell receptor beta chain came from a study of blood T cell repertoires in COVID-19. This table comes from immunoSEQ multiplex PCR, and its TCRdb copy is limited to in-frame clones, with some not included. The top ten hold 12% of the sample, which has approximately 180,000 clones, around 87% seen once. Sequences were obtained from peripheral blood. The TCR was taken from a woman in her seventies with COVID-19, enrolled during active disease.

The CDR3 DNA follows: TGTGCCAGCAGTCAAGACACAGGGATGGGGAACCAGCAGTACTTC. Protein sequence: CASSQDTGMGNQQYF. This chain joins TRBV7-8 and TRBJ2-7; a possible D gene is TRBD1 (6 bases). Germline V gene data show CDR1 as SGHVS and CDR2 as FQNEAQ. The germline V and J ends were trimmed by 6 bases and 8 bases, with 23 bases remaining between them. The CDR3 is 15 amino acids. The whole variable domain, filled in from reference TRBV7-8 and TRBJ2-7, reads GAGVSQSPRYKVAKRGQDVALRCDPISGHVSLFWYQQALGQGPEFLTYFQNEAQLDKSGLPSDRFFAERPEGSVSTLKIQRTQQEDSAVYLCASSQDTGMGNQQYFGPGTRLTVT.